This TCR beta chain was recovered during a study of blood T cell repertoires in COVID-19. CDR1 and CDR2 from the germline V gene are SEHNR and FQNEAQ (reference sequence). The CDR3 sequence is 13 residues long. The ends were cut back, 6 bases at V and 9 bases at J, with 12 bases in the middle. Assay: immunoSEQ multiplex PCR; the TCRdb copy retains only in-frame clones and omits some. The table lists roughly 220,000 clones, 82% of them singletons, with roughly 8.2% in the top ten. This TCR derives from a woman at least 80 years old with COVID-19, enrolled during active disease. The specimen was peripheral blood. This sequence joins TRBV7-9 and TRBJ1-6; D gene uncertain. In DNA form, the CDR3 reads TGTGCCAGCAGATTAACTATAAGTTCACCCCTCCACTTT. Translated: CASRLTISSPLHF.